This T cell receptor (beta chain) comes out of a study of blood T cell repertoires in COVID-19. Study details: Sites across the United States, Italy and Spain contributed samples from acute and convalescent COVID-19.

With V trimmed by 0 bases and J by 0 bases, 9 bases remained unmatched. CDR1 is KGHSH, CDR2 LQKENI, per germline. CDR3 length equals 20 residues. Cohorts were determined from participant-reported clinical history. Study processing details: From reference gene primer amplification, estimates of nucleated cell counts were derived. The method was immunoSEQ multiplex PCR; TCRdb's version includes in-frame clones alone and lacks a portion of them. V, J and clone size are those of that table, while D and trimming were read from the DNA. Of about 260,000 clones detected, roughly 88% appear once; the ten largest clones hold 0.95% to 1.5%.

The TCR originated in a woman between 35 and 50 years old with acute COVID-19. Material: PBMCs or T cells enriched from blood (not recorded which). The chain uses TRBV18 and TRBJ2-6; 9 nucleotides agree with TRBD1. As DNA, the CDR3 is TGTGCCAGCTCACCACCTCCCGGACAGGGGACACACTCTGGGGCCAACGTCCTGACTTTC. This codes for CASSPPPGQGTHSGANVLTF.